Listed below are T cell receptor beta chains from one sample, sequenced in a study of post-analysis software for immune sequencing data. TCRdb reanalysed the PCR reads using MiXCR and keeps one entry per CDR3 protein. The sample holds 750,000 to 950,000 distinct CDR3 sequences, about 45% seen once. Sequencing used blood. These receptors were collected from a girl aged 5-17 years with multiple sclerosis. The CDR3 runs from the conserved cysteine through the conserved F or W. Each record gives: clone size, J gene, V gene, D gene, CDR3 protein, CDR3 DNA. A D gene is named only where the DNA matches it firmly. Part of the rows lack a size; the others show once, few, many or a class for expanded clones.

abundance: few
j_gene: TRBJ2-7
v_gene: TRBV20-1
d_gene: TRBD2
CDR3aa: CSARGRDYPFYEQYF
CDR3nt: TGCAGTGCTAGAGGGCGGGACTACCCCTTCTACGAGCAGTACTTC

abundance: -
j_gene: TRBJ2-2
v_gene: TRBV7-9
d_gene: TRBD1
CDR3aa: CASSNRQGNTGELFF
CDR3nt: TGTGCCAGCAGCAACCGACAGGGGAACACCGGGGAGCTGTTTTTT

abundance: -
j_gene: TRBJ2-5
v_gene: TRBV5-1
d_gene: -
CDR3aa: CASSPQGIQETQYF
CDR3nt: TGCGCCAGCAGCCCGCAGGGGATCCAAGAGACCCAGTACTTC

abundance: -
j_gene: TRBJ2-1
v_gene: TRBV20-1
d_gene: TRBD2
CDR3aa: CSAPTSGDHNEQFF
CDR3nt: TGCAGTGCCCCAACTAGCGGGGACCACAATGAGCAGTTCTTC

abundance: -
j_gene: TRBJ1-2
v_gene: TRBV7-9
d_gene: TRBD1
CDR3aa: CASSLVWGTEGYTF
CDR3nt: TGTGCCAGCAGCTTAGTTTGGGGGACAGAGGGCTACACCTTC

abundance: once
j_gene: TRBJ2-1
v_gene: TRBV7-7
d_gene: TRBD2
CDR3aa: CASSSLAGGPHEQFF
CDR3nt: TGTGCTAGCAGCTCACTAGCGGGAGGGCCGCATGAGCAGTTCTTC

abundance: -
j_gene: TRBJ2-3
v_gene: TRBV5-1
d_gene: TRBD2
CDR3aa: CASGKAGVGTDTQYF
CDR3nt: TGCGCCAGCGGCAAGGCGGGAGTGGGCACAGATACGCAGTATTTT

abundance: -
j_gene: TRBJ2-7
v_gene: TRBV6-5
d_gene: TRBD1
CDR3aa: CASSRDRVVYEQYF
CDR3nt: TGTGCCAGCAGCCGAGACAGGGTTGTCTACGAGCAGTACTTC

abundance: -
j_gene: TRBJ1-6
v_gene: TRBV7-9
d_gene: -
CDR3aa: CASSPQDGNSPLHF
CDR3nt: TGTGCCAGCAGCCCACAGGATGGTAATTCACCCCTCCACTTT

abundance: -
j_gene: TRBJ2-1
v_gene: TRBV7-2
d_gene: TRBD2
CDR3aa: CASSPWFSGVYNEQFF
CDR3nt: TGTGCCAGCAGCCCCTGGTTTAGCGGGGTCTACAATGAGCAGTTCTTC

abundance: -
j_gene: TRBJ2-2
v_gene: TRBV12-3/TRBV12-4
d_gene: -
CDR3aa: CASTSRSQGTGELFF
CDR3nt: TGTGCCAGCACCTCCCGGTCCCAGGGCACCGGGGAGCTGTTTTTT

abundance: -
j_gene: TRBJ2-5
v_gene: TRBV7-9
d_gene: TRBD1
CDR3aa: CASSLVPTGEQETQYF
CDR3nt: TGTGCCAGTAGCTTAGTCCCGACAGGGGAACAAGAGACCCAGTACTTC

abundance: -
j_gene: TRBJ2-5
v_gene: TRBV29-1
d_gene: TRBD2
CDR3aa: CSVVEGGGGRQYF
CDR3nt: TGCAGCGTTGTGGAGGGCGGGGGAGGAAGGCAGTACTTC

abundance: -
j_gene: TRBJ2-1
v_gene: TRBV7-2
d_gene: -
CDR3aa: CASSLVPAPSYNEQFF
CDR3nt: TGTGCCAGCAGCTTAGTCCCCGCTCCCTCCTACAATGAGCAGTTCTTC

abundance: -
j_gene: TRBJ2-7
v_gene: TRBV7-8
d_gene: -
CDR3aa: CASSLAGELGASYEQYF
CDR3nt: TGTGCCAGCAGCTTAGCGGGAGAACTAGGGGCTAGCTACGAGCAGTACTTC

abundance: -
j_gene: TRBJ2-3
v_gene: TRBV7-3
d_gene: TRBD2
CDR3aa: CASSLTGGRGDTQYF
CDR3nt: TGTGCCAGCAGCTTAACTGGCGGGAGGGGAGATACGCAGTATTTT

abundance: few
j_gene: TRBJ2-7
v_gene: TRBV9
d_gene: TRBD1
CDR3aa: CASSVDQGAEEQYF
CDR3nt: TGTGCCAGCAGCGTAGACCAGGGGGCGGAGGAGCAGTACTTC

abundance: -
j_gene: TRBJ2-7
v_gene: TRBV20-1
d_gene: -
CDR3aa: CSARDQDGSSYEQYF
CDR3nt: TGCAGTGCTAGAGATCAGGACGGGAGCTCCTACGAGCAGTACTTC

abundance: few
j_gene: TRBJ2-5
v_gene: TRBV28
d_gene: TRBD2
CDR3aa: CASSLSAGGETQYF
CDR3nt: TGTGCCAGCAGTTTGTCCGCGGGGGGAGAGACCCAGTACTTC

abundance: -
j_gene: TRBJ2-1
v_gene: TRBV6-5
d_gene: -
CDR3aa: CASSYRGIYNEQFF
CDR3nt: TGTGCCAGCAGTTATCGGGGAATTTACAATGAGCAGTTCTTC

abundance: few
j_gene: TRBJ2-1
v_gene: TRBV15
d_gene: TRBD2
CDR3aa: CATSRPTAGTSPNFEQFF
CDR3nt: TGTGCCACCAGCAGACCCACGGCCGGGACTAGCCCTAATTTTGAGCAGTTCTTC

abundance: -
j_gene: TRBJ2-7
v_gene: TRBV27
d_gene: TRBD2
CDR3aa: CASSLFVGTSTDEQYF
CDR3nt: TGTGCCAGCAGTTTATTCGTGGGGACTAGCACCGACGAGCAGTACTTC

abundance: few
j_gene: TRBJ2-4
v_gene: TRBV29-1
d_gene: -
CDR3aa: CSVAEGLGIQGDIQYF
CDR3nt: TGCAGCGTTGCTGAAGGACTGGGGATCCAGGGAGACATTCAGTACTTC

abundance: few
j_gene: TRBJ2-1
v_gene: TRBV4-2
d_gene: -
CDR3aa: CASSPLGGRREQFF
CDR3nt: TGTGCCAGCAGCCCATTAGGGGGGCGCCGAGAGCAGTTCTTC

abundance: few
j_gene: TRBJ2-5
v_gene: TRBV27
d_gene: -
CDR3aa: CASSLDGSGKETQYF
CDR3nt: TGTGCCAGCAGCCTGGATGGTAGCGGCAAAGAGACCCAGTACTTC

abundance: few
j_gene: TRBJ2-7
v_gene: TRBV7-2
d_gene: -
CDR3aa: CASSFSIYEQYF
CDR3nt: TGTGCCAGCAGCTTCTCCATCTACGAGCAGTACTTC

abundance: few
j_gene: TRBJ2-5
v_gene: TRBV10-1
d_gene: -
CDR3aa: CASSESGDIETQYF
CDR3nt: TGCGCCAGCAGTGAGTCCGGGGACATAGAGACCCAGTACTTC

abundance: -
j_gene: TRBJ2-7
v_gene: TRBV10-2
d_gene: -
CDR3aa: CASSVRAAYEQYF
CDR3nt: TGCGCCAGCAGTGTCCGCGCTGCCTACGAGCAGTACTTC

abundance: -
j_gene: TRBJ2-1
v_gene: TRBV12-5
d_gene: -
CDR3aa: CASGPPGVDEQFF
CDR3nt: TGTGCTAGTGGTCCCCCCGGGGTCGATGAGCAGTTCTTC

abundance: few
j_gene: TRBJ2-1
v_gene: TRBV7-3
d_gene: -
CDR3aa: CASSPVSTGVSYNEQFF
CDR3nt: TGTGCCAGCAGCCCCGTAAGCACCGGTGTATCCTACAATGAGCAGTTCTTC

abundance: -
j_gene: TRBJ1-1
v_gene: TRBV9
d_gene: TRBD1
CDR3aa: CASSVTGGIEAFF
CDR3nt: TGTGCCAGCAGCGTGACAGGGGGCATCGAAGCTTTCTTT

abundance: few
j_gene: TRBJ2-1
v_gene: TRBV5-1
d_gene: TRBD2
CDR3aa: CASSLGLAGRPNEQFF
CDR3nt: TGCGCCAGCAGCTTAGGACTAGCGGGACGTCCCAATGAGCAGTTCTTC

abundance: -
j_gene: TRBJ2-5
v_gene: TRBV7-2
d_gene: TRBD2
CDR3aa: CASSFELAGGKKQYF
CDR3nt: TGTGCCAGCAGCTTTGAACTAGCGGGAGGAAAAAAGCAGTACTTC

abundance: few
j_gene: TRBJ1-2
v_gene: TRBV7-6
d_gene: -
CDR3aa: CASSFDGQPSNYGYTF
CDR3nt: TGTGCCAGCAGCTTTGACGGACAGCCTTCTAACTATGGCTACACCTTC

abundance: -
j_gene: TRBJ2-5
v_gene: TRBV15
d_gene: TRBD2
CDR3aa: CATSRGLSQETQYF
CDR3nt: TGTGCCACCAGCAGGGGACTATCACAAGAGACCCAGTACTTC

abundance: -
j_gene: TRBJ2-7
v_gene: TRBV27
d_gene: -
CDR3aa: CASSLSPDWDEQYF
CDR3nt: TGTGCCAGCAGTTTATCCCCGGACTGGGACGAGCAGTACTTC

abundance: -
j_gene: TRBJ1-4
v_gene: TRBV28
d_gene: -
CDR3aa: CASSLIREGFREKLFF
CDR3nt: TGTGCCAGCAGTTTAATCAGGGAGGGTTTTCGAGAAAAACTGTTTTTT

abundance: -
j_gene: TRBJ2-1
v_gene: TRBV29-1
d_gene: -
CDR3aa: CSADPISDNEQFF
CDR3nt: TGCAGCGCTGACCCGATCAGCGACAATGAGCAGTTCTTC

abundance: -
j_gene: TRBJ2-3
v_gene: TRBV11-1
d_gene: -
CDR3aa: CASSSVRFATSTDTQYF
CDR3nt: TGTGCCAGCAGCTCCGTTCGGTTTGCGACTAGCACAGATACGCAGTATTTT

abundance: few
j_gene: TRBJ2-7
v_gene: TRBV20-1
d_gene: -
CDR3aa: CSARDFRSSYEQYF
CDR3nt: TGCAGTGCTAGAGACTTCAGGAGCTCCTACGAGCAGTACTTC

abundance: few
j_gene: TRBJ2-7
v_gene: TRBV5-1
d_gene: -
CDR3aa: CASSLGESSSEQYF
CDR3nt: TGCGCCAGCAGCTTGGGTGAATCTTCTTCCGAGCAGTACTTC

abundance: few
j_gene: TRBJ2-7
v_gene: TRBV5-6
d_gene: -
CDR3aa: CASSLRGLLYEQYF
CDR3nt: TGTGCCAGCAGCTTGAGGGGACTCCTCTACGAGCAGTACTTC

abundance: few
j_gene: TRBJ2-1
v_gene: TRBV29-1
d_gene: TRBD2
CDR3aa: CSGVNPTSGMGNEQFF
CDR3nt: TGCAGCGGAGTAAACCCGACTAGCGGGATGGGGAATGAGCAGTTCTTC

abundance: -
j_gene: TRBJ2-1
v_gene: TRBV7-2
d_gene: -
CDR3aa: CASSLFGASGRGVTNEQFF
CDR3nt: TGTGCCAGCAGCTTATTTGGGGCTAGCGGTAGGGGGGTTACCAATGAGCAGTTCTTC

abundance: few
j_gene: TRBJ1-5
v_gene: TRBV7-2
d_gene: -
CDR3aa: CASSLASEFGNQPQHF
CDR3nt: TGTGCCAGCAGCTTAGCATCGGAATTCGGCAATCAGCCCCAGCATTTT

abundance: -
j_gene: TRBJ1-1
v_gene: TRBV5-1
d_gene: -
CDR3aa: CASSWSERYTEAFF
CDR3nt: TGCGCCAGCAGCTGGAGCGAGCGTTACACTGAAGCTTTCTTT

abundance: -
j_gene: TRBJ2-3
v_gene: TRBV20-1
d_gene: TRBD2
CDR3aa: CSARWLAGDTQYF
CDR3nt: TGCAGTGCTAGATGGCTAGCGGGAGATACGCAGTATTTT

abundance: -
j_gene: TRBJ2-5
v_gene: TRBV11-2
d_gene: TRBD1
CDR3aa: CANSYGQGRQETQYF
CDR3nt: TGTGCCAACAGCTACGGACAGGGGAGGCAAGAGACCCAGTACTTC

abundance: few
j_gene: TRBJ2-3
v_gene: TRBV7-2
d_gene: TRBD1
CDR3aa: CASSSDREATQYF
CDR3nt: TGTGCCAGCAGCTCGGACAGGGAGGCTACGCAGTATTTT

abundance: -
j_gene: TRBJ1-2
v_gene: TRBV6-6
d_gene: -
CDR3aa: CATTVAANYGYTF
CDR3nt: TGTGCCACCACTGTGGCGGCTAACTATGGCTACACCTTC

abundance: few
j_gene: TRBJ2-1
v_gene: TRBV14
d_gene: TRBD2
CDR3aa: CASSRTSGSLNEQFF
CDR3nt: TGTGCCAGCAGCCGGACTAGCGGGAGTTTGAATGAGCAGTTCTTC

abundance: few
j_gene: TRBJ2-5
v_gene: TRBV24-1
d_gene: -
CDR3aa: CATSDPGLETQYF
CDR3nt: TGTGCCACCAGTGACCCAGGGTTAGAGACCCAGTACTTC

abundance: -
j_gene: TRBJ1-5
v_gene: TRBV4-3
d_gene: -
CDR3aa: CASSQDPDRPQHF
CDR3nt: TGCGCCAGCAGCCAAGACCCCGACAGACCCCAGCATTTT